Below are 17 T cell receptor beta chains sequenced from a single sample in a study of T cell responses to AZD1222 COVID-19 vaccine. Assay used: immunoSEQ multiplex PCR; TCRdb lists only in-frame clones, some missing. The sample has approximately 140,000 clones, 94% seen once. The sequences come from peripheral blood, collected on day 0 of AZD1222 vaccination. The receptor set was obtained from an adult in good health.

V usage is TRBV19 and J usage is TRBJ1-3; TRBD1 matches 8 bases. Germline loops: CDR1 LNHDA, CDR2 SQIVND (reference sequence). J gave up 4 bases and V 1 base, and 12 bases lay outside the gene matches. The CDR3 length is 18 residues. The CDR3 loop is CASSIVGGQDGAGNTIYF. The CDR3 coding sequence is TGTGCCAGTAGTATAGTTGGGGGACAGGACGGTGCAGGAAACACCATATATTTT.

This clone was observed once. The chain joins TRBV19 to TRBJ1-3, with D possibly being TRBD1 (6 bases). Trimming shortened V by 0 bases and J by 0 bases, and 9 bases separated the two germline ends. CDR1 is LNHDA and CDR2 is SQIVND in the germline V gene (reference sequence). This CDR3 comprises 16 residues. The CDR3, as DNA: TGTGCCAGTAGTATAGATATGGACAGCTCTGGAAACACCATATATTTT. It codes for CASSIDMDSSGNTIYF.

The chain recombines TRBV2 with TRBJ2-5; D gene uncertain. Per germline, CDR1 SNHLY and CDR2 FYNNEI. This CDR3 region has 13 residues. With 10 bases removed from V and 4 bases from J, the gap between germline ends came to 16 bases. The CDR3 sequence is CATLKGRGETQYF. CDR3 DNA: TGTGCCACCTTAAAAGGGCGTGGAGAGACCCAGTACTTC.

The chain uses TRBV9 and TRBJ1-2, with TRBD1 matching over 11 bases. The CDR3 length is 17 residues. The germline gives CDR1 SGDLS, CDR2 YYNGEE. Trimming at V came to 4 bases and at J to 13 bases, leaving 21 bases not matched to a gene. The CDR3 is CASSPNTRSGTGGTGTF. For the CDR3, the DNA is TGTGCCAGCAGCCCGAACACAAGATCCGGGACAGGGGGTACAGGCACCTTC.

The chain uses TRBV11-2 and TRBJ1-5, with D hard to call. V was shortened by 0 bases and J by 7 bases, with 7 bases between the two germline ends. This CDR3 spans 13 amino acids. Germline V lookup: CDR1 SGHAT, CDR2 FQNNGV. The CDR3 loop reads CASSLDRRQPQHF. In nucleotides, the CDR3 is TGTGCCAGCAGCTTAGATAGGAGGCAGCCCCAGCATTTT.

The chain has TRBV5-1 and TRBJ1-2, with D maybe TRBD1 (6 bases). Trimming took 2 bases from V and 2 from J, leaving 13 bases between them. This CDR3 contains 15 residues. Germline CDR1 and CDR2: SGHRS and YFSETQ. CDR3 bases: TGCGCCAGCAGCTTCGGACAGCTAACAAACTATGGCTACACCTTC. This gives the protein CASSFGQLTNYGYTF.

The genes are TRBV19 and TRBJ1-2, with 9 bases lining up with TRBD1. The germline V gene encodes CDR1 LNHDA and CDR2 SQIVND (reference sequence). This CDR3 is 14 amino acids long. V dropped 6 bases and J dropped 2; count of bases not matched to a gene: 4. The DNA of the CDR3 is TGTGCCAGTAGCCGGACAGGGGCGAACTATGGCTACACCTTC. Its translation is CASSRTGANYGYTF.

This sequence joins TRBV2 and TRBJ1-2; tentatively, D is TRBD1 (5 bases). In germline, CDR1 is SNHLY, CDR2 FYNNEI. V was shortened by 4 bases and J by 5 bases, with 11 bases between the two germline ends. CDR3 length: 13 residues. In DNA, the CDR3 is TGTGCCAGCAGTGTGGAGGGGAGATATGGCTACACCTTC. Protein sequence: CASSVEGRYGYTF. Filled out from reference TRBV2 and TRBJ1-2, the complete variable domain reads EPEVTQTPSHQVTQMGQEVILRCVPISNHLYFYWYRQILGQKVEFLVSFYNNEISEKSEIFDDQFSVERPDGSNFTLKIRSTKLEDSAMYFCASSVEGRYGYTFGSGTRLTVV.

This clone was detected only once. This sequence joins TRBV2 and TRBJ2-5; no clear D. The V gene lost 8 bases and the J gene lost 4 bases, with 11 bases spanning the gap. Germline CDR1 is SNHLY and CDR2 is FYNNEI. The CDR3 is 12 residues long. The CDR3 region has the DNA TGTGCCAGCGGGCTGGAAGGAGAGACCCAGTACTTC. This encodes CASGLEGETQYF. The full variable domain, in which reference TRBV2 and TRBJ2-5 provide the parts outside the CDR3, is EPEVTQTPSHQVTQMGQEVILRCVPISNHLYFYWYRQILGQKVEFLVSFYNNEISEKSEIFDDQFSVERPDGSNFTLKIRSTKLEDSAMYFCASGLEGETQYFGPGTRLLVL.

The CDR3 sequence is CSDQDQGYGYTF. The CDR3 DNA reads as TGCAGCGATCAGGACCAGGGCTATGGCTACACCTTC. The rearrangement links TRBV29-1 to TRBJ1-2, with TRBD1 as a possible D gene (5 bases). This CDR3 region has 12 residues. V lost 7 bases and J lost 4, with 13 bases in between. In germline, CDR1 is SQVTM, CDR2 ANQGSEA.

The chain uses TRBV19 and TRBJ1-1; weak D call: TRBD1 (6 bases). The CDR3 has 13 residues. Trimming left V 8 bases short and J 0 bases short, with 10 bases between. CDR1 and CDR2 from the germline V gene are LNHDA and SQIVND (reference sequence). Written as DNA, the CDR3 is TGTGCCAGTCTCGGGACACTGAACACTGAAGCTTTCTTT. Its translation is CASLGTLNTEAFF.

The CDR3 DNA sequence: TGTGCCAGCAGTTCCTTGATCGGGACTATAAGCTCCTACAATGAGCAGTTCTTC. As protein: CASSSLIGTISSYNEQFF. The V call is TRBV27, the J call TRBJ2-1, with TRBD2 matching 7 bases. Per germline, CDR1 MNHEY and CDR2 SMNVEV (reference sequence). The CDR3 sequence is 18 residues long. V shed 4 bases, J shed 0 bases, and the junction held 12 bases outside the gene matches.

The chain is built from TRBV16 and TRBJ1-5; a weak D match, TRBD1 (5 bases). Germline loops: CDR1 KGHSY, CDR2 FQNENV. The germline V and J ends were trimmed by 2 bases and 4 bases, with 12 bases remaining between them. The CDR3 has 15 residues. CDR3 residues: CASSQGASSNQPQHF. CDR3 DNA sequence: TGTGCCAGCAGCCAAGGGGCCAGCAGTAATCAGCCCCAGCATTTT.

For the CDR3, the DNA is TGTGCCAGCAGCTCTCTTTCGGCTGGAAACACCATATATTTT. It translates to CASSSLSAGNTIYF. The gene calls are TRBV7-2 and TRBJ1-3; D not resolved. This CDR3 spans 14 amino acids. In germline, CDR1 is SGHTA, CDR2 FQGNSA. Trimming left V 4 bases short and J 2 bases short, with 9 bases between. The full variable domain, in which reference TRBV7-2 and TRBJ1-3 provide the parts outside the CDR3, is GAGVSQSPSNKVTEKGKDVELRCDPISGHTALYWYRQSLGQGLEFLIYFQGNSAPDKSGLPSDRFSAERTGGSVSTLTIQRTQQEDSAVYLCASSSLSAGNTIYFGEGSWLTVV.

This chain links TRBV5-6 with TRBJ1-2, with TRBD1 matching over 7 bases. There are 14 residues in the CDR3. The V and J ends lost 1 base and 2 bases, in that order; junction bases with no gene match: 2. Looked up from germline, CDR1 is SGHDT and CDR2 is YYEEEE. For the CDR3, the DNA is TGTGCCAGCAGCTTGCCACAGGGGAACTATGGCTACACCTTC. Its translation is CASSLPQGNYGYTF. Full variable domain (missing parts from reference TRBV5-6 and TRBJ1-2): DAGVTQSPTHLIKTRGQQVTLRCSPKSGHDTVSWYQQALGQGPQFIFQYYEEEERQRGNFPDRFSGHQFPNYSSELNVNALLLGDSALYLCASSLPQGNYGYTFGSGTRLTVV.

The V gene is TRBV11-2, the J gene TRBJ2-5, with 10 bases fitting TRBD2. Germline loops: CDR1 SGHAT, CDR2 FQNNGV. The trim removed 4 bases at V and 5 bases at J, leaving 7 bases unmatched. The CDR3 totals 15 residues. The CDR3 DNA reads TGTGCCAGCAGCTCTAGCGGGAGTTTAAGGGAGACCCAGTACTTC. This gives the protein CASSSSGSLRETQYF.

The J gene is TRBJ1-5, the V gene TRBV19; D not resolved. The germline V and J ends were trimmed by 3 bases and 4 bases, with 13 bases remaining between them. The CDR3 has 15 residues. CDR1 is LNHDA and CDR2 is SQIVND in the germline V gene (reference sequence). CDR3 loop: CASSILEAVNQPQHF. In nucleotides, the CDR3 is TGTGCCAGTAGTATTTTAGAAGCCGTAAATCAGCCCCAGCATTTT.